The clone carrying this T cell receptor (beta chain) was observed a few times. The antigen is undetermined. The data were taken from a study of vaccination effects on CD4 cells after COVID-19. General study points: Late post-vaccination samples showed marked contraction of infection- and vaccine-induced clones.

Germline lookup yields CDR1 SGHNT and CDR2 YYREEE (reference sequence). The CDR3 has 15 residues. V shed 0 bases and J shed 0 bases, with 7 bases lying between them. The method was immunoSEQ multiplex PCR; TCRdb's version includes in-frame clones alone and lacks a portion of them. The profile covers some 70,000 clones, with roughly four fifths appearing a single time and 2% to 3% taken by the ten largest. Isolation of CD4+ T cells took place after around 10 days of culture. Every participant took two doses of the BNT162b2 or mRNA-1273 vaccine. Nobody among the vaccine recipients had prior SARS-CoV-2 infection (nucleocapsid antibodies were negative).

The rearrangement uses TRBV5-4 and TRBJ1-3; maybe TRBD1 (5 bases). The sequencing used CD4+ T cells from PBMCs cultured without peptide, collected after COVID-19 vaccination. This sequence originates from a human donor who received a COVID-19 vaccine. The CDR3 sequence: CASSLGGSSGNTIYF. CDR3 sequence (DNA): TGTGCCAGCAGCTTGGGGGGGTCCTCTGGAAACACCATATATTTT.